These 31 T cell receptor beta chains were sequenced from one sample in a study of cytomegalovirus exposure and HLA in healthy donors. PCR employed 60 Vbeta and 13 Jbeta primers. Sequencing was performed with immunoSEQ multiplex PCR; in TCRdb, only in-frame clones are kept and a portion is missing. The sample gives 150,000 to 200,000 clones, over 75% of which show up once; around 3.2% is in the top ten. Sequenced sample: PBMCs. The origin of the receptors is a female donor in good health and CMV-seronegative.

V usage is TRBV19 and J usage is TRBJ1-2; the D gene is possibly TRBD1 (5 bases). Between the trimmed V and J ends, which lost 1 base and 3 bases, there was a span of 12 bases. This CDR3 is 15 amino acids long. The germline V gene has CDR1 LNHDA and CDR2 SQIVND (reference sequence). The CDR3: CASSIGGSGDYGYTF. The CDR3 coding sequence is TGTGCCAGTAGTATAGGGGGCAGTGGGGACTATGGCTACACCTTC.

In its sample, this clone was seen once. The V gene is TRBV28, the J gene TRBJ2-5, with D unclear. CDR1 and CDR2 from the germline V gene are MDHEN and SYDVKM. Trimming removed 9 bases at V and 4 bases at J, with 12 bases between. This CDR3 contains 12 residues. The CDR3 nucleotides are TGTGCCAGTGGGCTTCGTCGAGAGACCCAGTACTTC. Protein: CASGLRRETQYF. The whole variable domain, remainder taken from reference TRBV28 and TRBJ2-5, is DVKVTQSSRYLVKRTGEKVFLECVQDMDHENMFWYRQDPGLGLRLIYFSYDVKMKEKGDIPEGYSVSREKKERFSLILESASTNQTSMYLCASGLRRETQYFGPGTRLLVL.

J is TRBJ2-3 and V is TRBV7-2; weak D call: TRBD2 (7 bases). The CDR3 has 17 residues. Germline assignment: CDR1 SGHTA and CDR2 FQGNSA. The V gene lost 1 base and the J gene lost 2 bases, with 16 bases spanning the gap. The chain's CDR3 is CASSLVGSGGFTDTQYF. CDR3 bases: TGTGCCAGCAGCTTAGTAGGGTCGGGGGGCTTCACAGATACGCAGTATTTT. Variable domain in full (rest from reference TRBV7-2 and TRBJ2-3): GAGVSQSPSNKVTEKGKDVELRCDPISGHTALYWYRQSLGQGLEFLIYFQGNSAPDKSGLPSDRFSAERTGGSVSTLTIQRTQQEDSAVYLCASSLVGSGGFTDTQYFGPGTRLTVL.

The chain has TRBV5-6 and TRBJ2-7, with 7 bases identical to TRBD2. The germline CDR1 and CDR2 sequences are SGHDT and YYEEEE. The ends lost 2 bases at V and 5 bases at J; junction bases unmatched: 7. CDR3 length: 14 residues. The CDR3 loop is CASSFDGRGDEQYF. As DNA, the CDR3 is TGTGCCAGCAGCTTCGACGGTCGGGGGGACGAGCAGTACTTC.

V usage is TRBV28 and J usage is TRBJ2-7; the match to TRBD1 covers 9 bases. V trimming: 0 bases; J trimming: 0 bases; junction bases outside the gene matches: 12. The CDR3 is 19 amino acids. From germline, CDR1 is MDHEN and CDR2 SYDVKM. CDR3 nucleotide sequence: TGTGCCAGCAGTTTATGGAGGGGGACAGGGATTGCTGACTCCTACGAGCAGTACTTC. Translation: CASSLWRGTGIADSYEQYF.

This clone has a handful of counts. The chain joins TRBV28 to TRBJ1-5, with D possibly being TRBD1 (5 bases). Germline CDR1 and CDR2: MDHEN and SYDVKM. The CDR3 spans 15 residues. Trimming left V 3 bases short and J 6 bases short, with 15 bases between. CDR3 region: CASSFGQGGSQPQHF. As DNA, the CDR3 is TGTGCCAGCAGTTTTGGTCAGGGAGGGAGTCAGCCCCAGCATTTT.

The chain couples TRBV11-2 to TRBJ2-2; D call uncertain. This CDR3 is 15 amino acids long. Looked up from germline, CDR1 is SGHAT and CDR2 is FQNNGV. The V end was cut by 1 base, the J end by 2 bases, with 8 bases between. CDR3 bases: TGTGCCAGCAGCTTAGGGCTTACAAACACCGGGGAGCTGTTTTTT. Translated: CASSLGLTNTGELFF.

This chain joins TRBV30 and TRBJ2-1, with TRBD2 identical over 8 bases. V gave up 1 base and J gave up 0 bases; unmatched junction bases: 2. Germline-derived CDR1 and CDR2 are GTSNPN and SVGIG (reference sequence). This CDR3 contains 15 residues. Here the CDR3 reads CAWSGTSFSYNEQFF. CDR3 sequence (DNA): TGTGCCTGGAGTGGGACTAGCTTCTCCTACAATGAGCAGTTCTTC.

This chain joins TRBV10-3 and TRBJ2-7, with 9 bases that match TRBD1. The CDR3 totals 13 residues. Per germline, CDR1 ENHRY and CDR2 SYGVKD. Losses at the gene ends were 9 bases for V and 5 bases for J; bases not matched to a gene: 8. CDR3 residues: CAIVGDRVNEQYF. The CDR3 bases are TGTGCCATTGTAGGGGACAGGGTCAACGAGCAGTACTTC.

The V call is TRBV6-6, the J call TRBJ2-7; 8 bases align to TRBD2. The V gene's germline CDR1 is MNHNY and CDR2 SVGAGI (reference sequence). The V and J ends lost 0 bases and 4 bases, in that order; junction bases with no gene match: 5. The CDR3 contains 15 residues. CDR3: CASSYSSASGYEQYF. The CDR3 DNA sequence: TGTGCCAGCAGTTACTCGTCGGCTAGCGGGTACGAGCAGTACTTC.

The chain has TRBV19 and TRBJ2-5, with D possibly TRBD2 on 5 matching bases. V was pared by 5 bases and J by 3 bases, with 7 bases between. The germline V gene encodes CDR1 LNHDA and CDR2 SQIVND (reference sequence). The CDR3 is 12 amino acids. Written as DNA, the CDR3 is TGTGCCAGTAGTGTGACTAAAGAGACCCAGTACTTC. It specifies CASSVTKETQYF.

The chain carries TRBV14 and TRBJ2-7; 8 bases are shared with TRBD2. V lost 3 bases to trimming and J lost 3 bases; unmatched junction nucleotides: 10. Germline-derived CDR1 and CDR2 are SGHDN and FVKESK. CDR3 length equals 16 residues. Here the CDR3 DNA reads TGTGCCAGCAGCCACGCACTAGCGGACGCCGGCTACGAGCAGTACTTC. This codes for CASSHALADAGYEQYF.

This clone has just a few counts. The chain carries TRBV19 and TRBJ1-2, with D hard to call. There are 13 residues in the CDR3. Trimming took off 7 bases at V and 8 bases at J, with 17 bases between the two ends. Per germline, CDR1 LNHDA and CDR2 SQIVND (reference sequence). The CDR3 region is CASTGPPRGGYTF. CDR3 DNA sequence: TGTGCCAGTACCGGACCCCCGCGGGGAGGCTACACCTTC.

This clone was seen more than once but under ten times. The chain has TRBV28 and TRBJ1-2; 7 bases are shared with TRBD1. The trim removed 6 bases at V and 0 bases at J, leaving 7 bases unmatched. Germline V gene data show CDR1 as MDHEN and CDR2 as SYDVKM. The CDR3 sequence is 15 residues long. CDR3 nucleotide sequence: TGTGCCAGCAGCCTAGACAGGGATCCTAACTATGGCTACACCTTC. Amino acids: CASSLDRDPNYGYTF.

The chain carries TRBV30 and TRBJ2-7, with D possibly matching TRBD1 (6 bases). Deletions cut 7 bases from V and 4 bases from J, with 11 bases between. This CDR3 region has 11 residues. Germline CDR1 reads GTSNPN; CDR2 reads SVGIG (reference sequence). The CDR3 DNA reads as TGTGCCTCTGGACAGTTGTACGAGCAGTACTTC. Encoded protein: CASGQLYEQYF.

CDR3 amino acids: CASSLQGQGAFF. The CDR3 coding sequence is TGTGCCAGCAGCCTCCAGGGACAGGGAGCTTTCTTT. The chain uses TRBV7-9 and TRBJ1-1, with TRBD1 matching 9 bases. Germline V gene lookup returns CDR1 SEHNR and CDR2 FQNEAQ (reference sequence). Trimming cost V 5 bases and J 10 bases; bases outside gene matches: 5. CDR3 length: 12 residues.

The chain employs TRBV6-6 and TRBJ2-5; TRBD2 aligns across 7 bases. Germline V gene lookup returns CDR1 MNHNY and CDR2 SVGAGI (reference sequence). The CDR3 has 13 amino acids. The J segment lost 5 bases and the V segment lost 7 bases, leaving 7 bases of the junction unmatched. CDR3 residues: CASTPTSVETQYF. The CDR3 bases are TGTGCCAGCACCCCTACTAGCGTCGAGACCCAGTACTTC.

The CDR3 loop is CASSRRGGTDTQYF. The DNA for the CDR3 is TGTGCCAGCAGCCGGCGGGGGGGCACAGATACGCAGTATTTT. The V and J genes are TRBV6-5 and TRBJ2-3; TRBD2 matches 8 bases. This CDR3 comprises 14 residues. The J segment lost 1 base and the V segment lost 6 bases, leaving 3 bases of the junction unmatched. Germline V gene sequence: CDR1 MNHEY, CDR2 SVGAGI.

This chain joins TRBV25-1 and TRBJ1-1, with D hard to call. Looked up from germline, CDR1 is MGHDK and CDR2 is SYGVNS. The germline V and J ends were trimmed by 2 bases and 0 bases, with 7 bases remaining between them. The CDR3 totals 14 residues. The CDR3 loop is CASSEERMNTEAFF. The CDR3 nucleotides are TGTGCCAGCAGTGAAGAGAGGATGAACACTGAAGCTTTCTTT.

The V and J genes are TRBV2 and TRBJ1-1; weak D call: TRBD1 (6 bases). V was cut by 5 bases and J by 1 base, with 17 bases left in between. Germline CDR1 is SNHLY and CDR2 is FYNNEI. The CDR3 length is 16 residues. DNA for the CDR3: TGTGCCAGCAGTCCGAGGGGCCGGGGACAGAACACTGAAGCTTTCTTT. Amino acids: CASSPRGRGQNTEAFF.

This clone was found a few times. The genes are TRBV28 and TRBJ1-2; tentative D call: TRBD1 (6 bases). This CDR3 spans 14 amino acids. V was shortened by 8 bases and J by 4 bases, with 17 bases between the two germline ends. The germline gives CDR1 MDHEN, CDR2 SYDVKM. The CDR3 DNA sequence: TGTGCCAGCGGAGACCCACAGGGAAGCTATGGCTACACCTTC. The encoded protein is CASGDPQGSYGYTF.

The CDR3 region has the DNA TGTGCCAGCAGCTTAGCAGCGGGATCTAGCACAGATACGCAGTATTTT. This sequence encodes CASSLAAGSSTDTQYF. The chain links TRBV7-7 to TRBJ2-3, with 7 bases identical to TRBD2. CDR1 is SSHAT and CDR2 is FNYEAQ in the germline V gene (reference sequence). There are 16 residues in the CDR3. V was pared by 0 bases and J by 0 bases, with 3 bases of the junction left unmatched.

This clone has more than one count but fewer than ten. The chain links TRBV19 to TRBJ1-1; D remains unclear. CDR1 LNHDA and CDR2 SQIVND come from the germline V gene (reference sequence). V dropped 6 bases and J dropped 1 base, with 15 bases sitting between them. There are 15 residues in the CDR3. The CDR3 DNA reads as TGTGCCAGTAGCCCCAGCCGGGGAGGGAACACTGAAGCTTTCTTT. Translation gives CASSPSRGGNTEAFF.

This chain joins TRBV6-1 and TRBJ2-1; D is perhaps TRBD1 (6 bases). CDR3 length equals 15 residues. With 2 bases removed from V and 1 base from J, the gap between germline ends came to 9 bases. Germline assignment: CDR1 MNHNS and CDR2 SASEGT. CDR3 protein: CASSEQGSSYNEQFF. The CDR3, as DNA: TGTGCCAGCAGTGAACAGGGGTCGTCCTACAATGAGCAGTTCTTC.

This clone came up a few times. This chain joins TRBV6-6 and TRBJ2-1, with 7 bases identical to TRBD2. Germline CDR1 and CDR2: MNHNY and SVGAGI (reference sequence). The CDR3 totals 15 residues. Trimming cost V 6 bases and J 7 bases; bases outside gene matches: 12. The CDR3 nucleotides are TGTGCCAGCAGACGAGAGGGCGGGAGCAGTAATGAGCAGTTCTTC. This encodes CASRREGGSSNEQFF.

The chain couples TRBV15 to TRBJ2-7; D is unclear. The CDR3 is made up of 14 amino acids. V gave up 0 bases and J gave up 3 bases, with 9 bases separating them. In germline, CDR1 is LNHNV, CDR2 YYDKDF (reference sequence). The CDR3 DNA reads TGTGCCACCAGCAGAGATAGGAACAGCTACGAGCAGTACTTC. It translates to CATSRDRNSYEQYF. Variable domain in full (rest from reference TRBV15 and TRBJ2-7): DAMVIQNPRYQVTQFGKPVTLSCSQTLNHNVMYWYQQKSSQAPKLLFHYYDKDFNNEADTPDNFQSRRPNTSFCFLDIRSPGLGDTAMYLCATSRDRNSYEQYFGPGTRLTVT.

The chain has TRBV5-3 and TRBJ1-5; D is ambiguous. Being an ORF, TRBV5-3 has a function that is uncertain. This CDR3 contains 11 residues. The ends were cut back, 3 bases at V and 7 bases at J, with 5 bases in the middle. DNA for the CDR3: TGTGCCAGAAGCTCAGCGCAGCCCCAGCATTTT. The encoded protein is CARSSAQPQHF.

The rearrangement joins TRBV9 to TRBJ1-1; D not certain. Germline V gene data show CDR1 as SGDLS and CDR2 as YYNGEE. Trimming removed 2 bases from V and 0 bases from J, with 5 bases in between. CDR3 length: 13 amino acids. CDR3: CASSVALNTEAFF. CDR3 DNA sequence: TGTGCCAGCAGCGTTGCGTTGAACACTGAAGCTTTCTTT.

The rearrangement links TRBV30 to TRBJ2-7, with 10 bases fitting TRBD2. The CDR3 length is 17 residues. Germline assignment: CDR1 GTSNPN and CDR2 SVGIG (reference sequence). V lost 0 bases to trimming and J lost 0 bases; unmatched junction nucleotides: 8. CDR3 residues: CAWSVSRTSGSSYEQYF. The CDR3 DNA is TGTGCCTGGAGTGTATCTAGGACTAGCGGCTCCTCCTACGAGCAGTACTTC. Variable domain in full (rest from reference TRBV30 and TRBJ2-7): SQTIHQWPATLVQPVGSPLSLECTVEGTSNPNLYWYRQAAGRGLQLLFYSVGIGQISSEVPQNLSASRPQDRQFILSSKKLLLSDSGFYLCAWSVSRTSGSSYEQYFGPGTRLTVT.

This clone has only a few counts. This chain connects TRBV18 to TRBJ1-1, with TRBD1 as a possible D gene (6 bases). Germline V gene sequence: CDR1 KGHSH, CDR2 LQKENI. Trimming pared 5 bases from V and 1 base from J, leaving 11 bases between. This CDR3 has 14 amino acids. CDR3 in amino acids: CASSRGRGNTEAFF. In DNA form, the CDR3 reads TGTGCCAGCTCAAGGGGCAGGGGGAACACTGAAGCTTTCTTT. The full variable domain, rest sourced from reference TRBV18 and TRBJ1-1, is NAGVMQNPRHLVRRRGQEARLRCSPMKGHSHVYWYRQLPEEGLKFMVYLQKENIIDESGMPKERFSAEFPKEGPSILRIQQVVRGDSAAYFCASSRGRGNTEAFFGQGTRLTVV.

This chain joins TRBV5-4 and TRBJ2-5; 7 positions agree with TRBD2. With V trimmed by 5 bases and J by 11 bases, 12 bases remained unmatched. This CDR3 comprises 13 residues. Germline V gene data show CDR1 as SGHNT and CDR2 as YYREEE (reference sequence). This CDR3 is CASSFIERREQYF. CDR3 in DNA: TGTGCCAGCAGTTTCATAGAGAGGCGGGAGCAGTACTTC.